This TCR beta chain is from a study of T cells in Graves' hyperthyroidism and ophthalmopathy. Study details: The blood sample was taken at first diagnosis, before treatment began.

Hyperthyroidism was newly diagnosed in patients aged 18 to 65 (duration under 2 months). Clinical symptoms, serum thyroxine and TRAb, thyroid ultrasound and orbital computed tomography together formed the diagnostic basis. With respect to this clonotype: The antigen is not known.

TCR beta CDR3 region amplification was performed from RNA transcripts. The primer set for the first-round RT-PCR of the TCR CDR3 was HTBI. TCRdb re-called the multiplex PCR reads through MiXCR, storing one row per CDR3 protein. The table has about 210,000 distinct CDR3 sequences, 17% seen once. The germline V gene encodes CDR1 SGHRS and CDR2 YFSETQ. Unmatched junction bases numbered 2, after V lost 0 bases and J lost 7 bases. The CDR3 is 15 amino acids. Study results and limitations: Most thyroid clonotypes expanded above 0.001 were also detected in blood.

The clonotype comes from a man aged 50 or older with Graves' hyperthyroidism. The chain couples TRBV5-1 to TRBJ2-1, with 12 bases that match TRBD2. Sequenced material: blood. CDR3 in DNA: TGCGCCAGCAGCTTGGCTAGCGGGAGGGGGAATGAGCAGTTCTTC. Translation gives CASSLASGRGNEQFF.